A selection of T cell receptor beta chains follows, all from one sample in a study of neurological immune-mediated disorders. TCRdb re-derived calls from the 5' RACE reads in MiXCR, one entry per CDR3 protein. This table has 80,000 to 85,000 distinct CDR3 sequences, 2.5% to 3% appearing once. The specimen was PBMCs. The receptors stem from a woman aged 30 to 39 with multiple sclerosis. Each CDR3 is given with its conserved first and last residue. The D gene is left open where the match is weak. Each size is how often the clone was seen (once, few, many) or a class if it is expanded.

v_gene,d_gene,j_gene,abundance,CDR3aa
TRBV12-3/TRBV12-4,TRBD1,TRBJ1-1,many,CASSLGRTGLTEAFF
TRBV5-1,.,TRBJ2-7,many,CASSLDNPYEQYF
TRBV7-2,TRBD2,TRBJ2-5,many,CASSNQLAGMEETQYF
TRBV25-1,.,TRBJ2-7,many,CASKQGSLHEQYF
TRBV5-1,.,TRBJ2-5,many,CASRKQAGQETQYF
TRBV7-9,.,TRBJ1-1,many,CASSPSRGGTEAFF
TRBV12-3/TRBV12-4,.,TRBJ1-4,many,CASSFSERAGEKLFF
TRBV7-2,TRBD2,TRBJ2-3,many,CASSFAGGGADTQYF
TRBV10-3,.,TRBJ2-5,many,CAISEAQETQYF
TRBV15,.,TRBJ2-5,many,CATSTQETQYF